Following are 31 T cell receptor beta chains from one sample sequenced in a study of CD8+ T cells in alopecia areata. The sample's treatment: oral pan-JAK inhibitor, 5-10 mg twice daily. After isolation, RNA underwent reverse transcription to generate cDNA as the sequencing template. TCRdb keeps only in-frame clones here, not all; method: immunoSEQ multiplex PCR. The sample records about 160,000 clones, about two thirds being singletons. The input for sequencing was CD4+ T cells sorted from blood, taken at week 4, from a patient treated with tofacitinib. Every receptor here comes from a human donor with alopecia areata.

This chain uses TRBV25-1 with TRBJ2-3, with D unclear. The length of the CDR3 is 13 residues. CDR1 is MGHDK and CDR2 is SYGVNS in the germline V gene. Trimming took 3 bases from V and 1 from J, leaving 5 bases between them. The CDR3 reads CASSDWGTDTQYF. CDR3 in DNA: TGTGCCAGCAGTGATTGGGGCACAGATACGCAGTATTTT.

This clone showed up just a few times. The genes are TRBV29-1 and TRBJ2-7; possible D gene TRBD1, 8 bases. Germline V gives CDR1 SQVTM, CDR2 ANQGSEA. CDR3 size: 12 residues. V lost 6 bases and J lost 6, with 15 bases in between. CDR3: CSVGQGGREQYF. The CDR3 DNA is TGCAGCGTAGGACAGGGAGGGCGCGAGCAGTACTTC.

This clone was counted only a few times. The genes are TRBV7-9 and TRBJ1-4; 10 nucleotides align to TRBD1. Per germline, CDR1 SEHNR and CDR2 FQNEAQ (reference sequence). CDR3 size: 14 residues. V lost 5 bases and J lost 8; bases outside the gene matches: 5. In DNA, the CDR3 is TGTGCCAGCAGCCCCGGGACAGGGGTGGAAAAACTGTTTTTT. This encodes CASSPGTGVEKLFF.

The gene calls are TRBV5-1 and TRBJ2-1; 7 nucleotides agree with TRBD2. The CDR3 totals 15 residues. From germline, CDR1 is SGHRS and CDR2 YFSETQ. V was pared by 5 bases and J by 2 bases, with 7 bases of the junction left unmatched. This chain's CDR3 is CASRAREGTYNEQFF. CDR3 DNA sequence: TGCGCCAGCAGGGCCAGGGAGGGAACCTACAATGAGCAGTTCTTC.

J is TRBJ1-6 and V is TRBV6-5; TRBD1 matches at 7 bases. Germline V CDR1 and CDR2: MNHEY, SVGAGI. V was clipped by 4 bases and J by 4 bases; unmatched bases: 1. This CDR3 contains 14 residues. The CDR3 DNA reads TGTGCCAGCAGTTCGGGACAGTATAATTCACCCCTCCACTTT. It is translated as CASSSGQYNSPLHF.

The CDR3 sequence: CASSTSAGGTGELFF. In DNA form, the CDR3 reads TGTGCCAGCAGTACCTCTGCGGGGGGAACCGGGGAGCTGTTTTTT. The chain uses TRBV25-1 and TRBJ2-2; 8 bases are a match to TRBD2. J was trimmed by 5 bases and V by 5 bases; bases with no gene match: 7. The CDR3 runs 15 residues. Germline V gene lookup returns CDR1 MGHDK and CDR2 SYGVNS.

Only one count was recorded for this clone. The junction differs from germline at one of its ends, possibly a read error. The chain employs TRBV11-2 and TRBJ2-5; no definite D call. CDR3 length: 13 residues. CDR1 is SGHAT, CDR2 FQNNGV, per germline. The CDR3 loop is CASSSGRPETQHF. For the CDR3, the DNA is TGTGCCAGCAGCTCCGGCAGGCCAGAGACCCAGCACTTC.

The CDR3 sequence is CASSSTNQPQHF. For the CDR3, the DNA is TGTGCCAGCAGCTCGACAAATCAGCCCCAGCATTTT. The chain couples TRBV13 to TRBJ1-5; D is ambiguous. Germline V gene data show CDR1 as PRHDT and CDR2 as FYEKMQ (reference sequence). The germline V and J ends were trimmed by 4 bases and 4 bases, with 5 bases remaining between them. The CDR3 runs to 12 residues.

The chain recombines TRBV6-6 with TRBJ2-3; D might be TRBD1 (6 bases). This CDR3 has 14 amino acids. Germline loops: CDR1 MNHNY, CDR2 SVGAGI (reference sequence). Deletions cut 7 bases from V and 2 bases from J, with 13 bases between. The CDR3 DNA reads as TGTGCCAGCACCCCGGACAGCAACACAGATACGCAGTATTTT. Encoded protein: CASTPDSNTDTQYF.

This chain joins TRBV7-2 and TRBJ1-4; the match to TRBD1 covers 8 bases. The CDR3 consists of 14 residues. From germline, CDR1 is SGHTA and CDR2 FQGNSA. J lost 8 bases, V lost 5 bases, and 7 bases had no gene match. As DNA, the CDR3 is TGTGCCAGCAGCACCGACAGGGGAGGGGAAAAACTGTTTTTT. This encodes CASSTDRGGEKLFF.

DNA for the CDR3: TGTGCCAGCAGTGAAGTGGATACGCAGTATTTT. Translation gives CASSEVDTQYF. This chain connects TRBV2 to TRBJ2-3; D not resolved. The germline V gene has CDR1 SNHLY and CDR2 FYNNEI. The CDR3 runs 11 residues. V lost 1 base and J 6 bases, leaving 2 bases between the germline ends.

The V gene is TRBV11-2, the J gene TRBJ2-1, with D perhaps matching TRBD2 (5 bases). Germline loops: CDR1 SGHAT, CDR2 FQNNGV. This CDR3 has 16 amino acids. V was shortened by 1 base and J by 6 bases, with 16 bases between the two germline ends. The CDR3 nucleotides read TGTGCCAGCAGCTTAGGTTCGATTTCTAGCAGCAATGAGCAGTTCTTC. It is translated as CASSLGSISSSNEQFF.

V usage is TRBV4-1 and J usage is TRBJ1-2; the match to TRBD1 covers 9 bases. This CDR3 comprises 16 residues. Trimming at V came to 4 bases and at J to 3 bases, leaving 9 bases not matched to a gene. Germline lookup yields CDR1 MGHRA and CDR2 YSYEKL. CDR3: CASSLLTGGIDYGYTF. The DNA for the CDR3 is TGCGCCAGCAGCCTCCTGACAGGGGGAATCGACTATGGCTACACCTTC.

Comments on this clone: This specimen includes other DNA sequences encoding the same CDR3. The rearrangement links TRBV5-1 to TRBJ2-3; perhaps TRBD2 as D (5 bases). CDR3 length equals 14 residues. Germline-derived CDR1 and CDR2 are SGHRS and YFSETQ. V lost 0 bases and J lost 0, with 5 bases in between. DNA for the CDR3: TGCGCCAGCAGCTTGGGCGGGAGCACAGATACGCAGTATTTT. Translating it yields CASSLGGSTDTQYF.

The chain employs TRBV29-1 and TRBJ2-5, with unresolved D. This CDR3 contains 10 residues. Trimming pared 4 bases from V and 7 bases from J, leaving 7 bases between. CDR1 is SQVTM and CDR2 is ANQGSEA in the germline V gene. This CDR3 reads CSVGKGTQYF. The DNA of the CDR3 is TGCAGCGTTGGGAAAGGGACCCAGTACTTC.

This clone came up a few times. The J gene is TRBJ1-1, the V gene TRBV29-1, with unresolved D. There are 12 residues in the CDR3. CDR1 is SQVTM and CDR2 is ANQGSEA in the germline V gene. The ends were cut back, 6 bases at V and 0 bases at J, with 8 bases in the middle. The CDR3 coding sequence is TGCAGCGTCGTGGTTGTGAACACTGAAGCTTTCTTT. As protein: CSVVVVNTEAFF.

The gene calls are TRBV18 and TRBJ2-5, with D possibly being TRBD1 or TRBD2 (5 bases each). The germline CDR1 and CDR2 sequences are KGHSH and LQKENI. Trimming removed 2 bases at V and 5 bases at J, with 9 bases between. The CDR3 loop spans 13 amino acids. This chain's CDR3 is CASSPVGVETQYF. The DNA of the CDR3 is TGTGCCAGCTCACCAGTGGGGGTCGAGACCCAGTACTTC.

This chain connects TRBV27 to TRBJ2-6; the D is unclear. V lost 2 bases and J lost 4, with 3 bases in between. Germline CDR1 reads MNHEY; CDR2 reads SMNVEV (reference sequence). This CDR3 has 13 amino acids. CDR3 nucleotides: TGTGCCAGCAGTTTAGGCGGGGCCAACGTCCTGACTTTC. Its translation: CASSLGGANVLTF.

A remark on this clone: Other DNA sequences of this sample code for an identical CDR3. The chain uses TRBV29-1 and TRBJ2-7; 10 positions agree with TRBD1. V lost 4 bases and J lost 3; bases outside the gene matches: 0. The CDR3 is made up of 12 amino acids. The germline CDR1 and CDR2 sequences are SQVTM and ANQGSEA. The CDR3 protein is CSVGTGGYEQYF. The CDR3 coding sequence is TGCAGCGTTGGGACAGGGGGCTACGAGCAGTACTTC.

The genes are TRBV2 and TRBJ1-3; unclear D gene. Germline V lookup: CDR1 SNHLY, CDR2 FYNNEI. Trimming removed 6 bases at V and 8 bases at J, with 11 bases between. The CDR3 has 12 amino acids. The CDR3 region is CASSAEAYTIYF. In DNA form, the CDR3 reads TGTGCCAGCAGCGCCGAGGCATACACCATATATTTT.

This clone was detected a few times. The genes are TRBV18 and TRBJ1-2; D not resolved. This CDR3 has 14 residues. Germline V gives CDR1 KGHSH, CDR2 LQKENI. Deletions cut 4 bases from V and 3 bases from J, with 12 bases between. Here the CDR3 DNA reads TGTGCCAGCTCACTGGGGTCTGGCTACTATGGCTACACCTTC. Encoded protein: CASSLGSGYYGYTF.

The chain uses TRBV4-1 and TRBJ1-2; D remains ambiguous. The ends were cut back, 0 bases at V and 8 bases at J, with 7 bases in the middle. The CDR3 extends over 12 amino acids. Germline V gene lookup returns CDR1 MGHRA and CDR2 YSYEKL. CDR3 DNA: TGCGCCAGCAGCCAAGAAAACGGGGGCTACACCTTC. Its translation is CASSQENGGYTF.

The table lists this clone with a count of one. This chain uses TRBV29-1 with TRBJ2-7; no clear D gene. The CDR3 sequence is 11 residues long. Trimming took 7 bases from V and 3 from J, leaving 10 bases between them. Germline V lookup: CDR1 SQVTM, CDR2 ANQGSEA. In DNA, the CDR3 is TGCAGCGGAGGCCACATCTACGAGCAGTACTTC. Translating it yields CSGGHIYEQYF.

J is TRBJ1-5 and V is TRBV4-1, with unresolved D. V was pared by 5 bases and J by 3 bases, with 14 bases between. The V gene's germline CDR1 is MGHRA and CDR2 YSYEKL. CDR3 length: 15 amino acids. CDR3 coding DNA: TGCGCCAGCAGCGCGGACGGCGGGGTCAATCAGCCCCAGCATTTT. It translates to CASSADGGVNQPQHF.

The chain joins TRBV5-6 to TRBJ2-7; 9 bases line up with TRBD1. The CDR3 spans 15 residues. J lost 2 bases, V lost 3 bases, and 6 bases had no gene match. CDR1 SGHDT and CDR2 YYEEEE come from the germline V gene. In DNA, the CDR3 is TGTGCCAGCAGCTCCACGGGACAGGGTCCCTACGAGCAGTACTTC. Its translation is CASSSTGQGPYEQYF.

In DNA form, the CDR3 reads TGCAGCGTTGAAGATAGGCGAAAGTTTGGTGAAAAACTGTTTTTT. Its translation: CSVEDRRKFGEKLFF. This sequence joins TRBV29-1 and TRBJ1-4; no reliable D call. V shed 0 bases and J shed 7 bases, with 15 bases lying between them. CDR3 length: 15 amino acids. Germline CDR1 reads SQVTM; CDR2 reads ANQGSEA.

This clone has a handful of counts. This chain uses TRBV7-9 with TRBJ2-7; TRBD1 is a possible D gene (6 bases). The CDR3 totals 15 residues. The V and J ends lost 4 bases and 7 bases respectively, with 20 bases between them. Germline V lookup: CDR1 SEHNR, CDR2 FQNEAQ (reference sequence). The chain's CDR3 is CASSSTRDKDREQYF. The DNA of the CDR3 is TGTGCCAGCAGCTCGACCCGGGACAAAGACAGAGAGCAGTACTTC.

The CDR3 sequence is CASSVVPETYEQYF. CDR3 nucleotide sequence: TGTGCCAGCAGCGTAGTCCCAGAAACCTACGAGCAGTACTTC. The gene calls are TRBV9 and TRBJ2-7; no clear D. The CDR3 is made up of 14 amino acids. Germline-derived CDR1 and CDR2 are SGDLS and YYNGEE. V was clipped by 0 bases and J by 2 bases, with 9 bases between them.

The chain combines TRBV30 with TRBJ1-4; 8 bases fit TRBD1. V was clipped by 1 base and J by 7 bases; unmatched bases: 5. Germline V CDR1 and CDR2: GTSNPN, SVGIG (reference sequence). The CDR3 extends over 14 amino acids. For the CDR3, the DNA is TGTGCCTGGAGTGAAGACAGGGGAGTTGAAAAACTGTTTTTT. This codes for CAWSEDRGVEKLFF.

The rearrangement joins TRBV25-1 to TRBJ1-6; D unclear. The CDR3 has 16 residues. V dropped 4 bases and J dropped 0 bases, with 10 bases sitting between them. Per germline, CDR1 MGHDK and CDR2 SYGVNS. Written as DNA, the CDR3 is TGTGCCAGCAGTGCCCTAGGACGCTCCTATAATTCACCCCTCCACTTT. Translating it yields CASSALGRSYNSPLHF.

The chain is built from TRBV7-6 and TRBJ2-1; TRBD1 agrees at 9 bases. The ends lost 4 bases at V and 1 base at J; junction bases unmatched: 11. This CDR3 spans 18 amino acids. Germline V gene sequence: CDR1 SGHVS, CDR2 FNYEAQ. DNA for the CDR3: TGTGCCAGCAGCTCCGATTTACAGGGGGCTCGGTCCTACAATGAGCAGTTCTTC. Translation: CASSSDLQGARSYNEQFF.